These 24 T cell receptor beta chains were sequenced from one sample in a study of Ad26.COV2.S vaccination and SARS-CoV-2 variants. Clones were read by immunoSEQ multiplex PCR, and TCRdb kept only the in-frame ones, dropping some. The data show hundreds of thousands of clones, with around 90% seen just once and about 3.8% held by the top ten. Here the sequenced sample was peripheral blood, taken after recovery from COVID-19. The receptors were sampled from a human donor who had recovered from COVID-19.

The rearrangement links TRBV29-1 to TRBJ1-6; D is undetermined. This CDR3 spans 12 amino acids. CDR1 is SQVTM, CDR2 ANQGSEA, per germline. Trimming stripped 4 bases from V and 3 bases from J, with 4 bases between. As DNA, the CDR3 is TGCAGCGTTGCACGCTATAATTCACCCCTCCACTTT. Amino acid sequence: CSVARYNSPLHF.

The DNA for the CDR3 is TGTGCCAGCAGTGACAGGGGTCAGCCTCGGGACGAGCAGTACTTC. As protein: CASSDRGQPRDEQYF. The chain combines TRBV2 with TRBJ2-7, with D perhaps TRBD1 (6 bases). The CDR3 is 15 amino acids. The ends were cut back, 3 bases at V and 5 bases at J, with 17 bases in the middle. Germline CDR1 is SNHLY and CDR2 is FYNNEI.

Comment on this clone: The sample carries other DNA sequences with the same CDR3. The CDR3 coding sequence is TGTGCCAGCAGTTTACGGGAGACCCAGTACTTC. This sequence encodes CASSLRETQYF. The chain carries TRBV12-3 or TRBV12-4 and TRBJ2-5; no clear D. The V and J ends lost 2 bases and 5 bases respectively, with 3 bases between them. The CDR3 loop spans 11 amino acids.

The chain combines TRBV12-3 or TRBV12-4 with TRBJ1-2, with a tentative D call TRBD1 (6 bases). V gave up 4 bases and J gave up 10 bases, with 13 bases separating them. The CDR3 is made up of 12 amino acids. The CDR3 region is CASSSRGGAYTF. The CDR3 nucleotides read TGTGCCAGCAGTTCCCGGGGGGGGGCCTACACCTTC.

This clone was detected only once. The CDR3 spells CASSNRPTGELFF. Written as DNA, the CDR3 is TGTGCCAGCAGTAACAGACCAACCGGGGAGCTGTTTTTT. This rearrangement joins TRBV6-5 to TRBJ2-2; no clear D gene. Per germline, CDR1 MNHEY and CDR2 SVGAGI. This CDR3 region has 13 residues. With 5 bases removed from V and 5 bases from J, the gap between germline ends came to 9 bases.

This chain joins TRBV7-6 and TRBJ2-5; 12 bases are shared with TRBD1. Germline V gives CDR1 SGHVS, CDR2 FNYEAQ. The CDR3 length is 15 residues. The ends lost 5 bases at V and 9 bases at J; junction bases unmatched: 10. The CDR3 coding sequence is TGTGCCAGCAGCCAGGGACAGGGGGCCGGCCGGGCCCAGTACTTC. Translated: CASSQGQGAGRAQYF.

V usage is TRBV18 and J usage is TRBJ2-2; D is ambiguous. Trimming pared 6 bases from V and 4 bases from J, leaving 9 bases between. This CDR3 spans 13 amino acids. The V gene's germline CDR1 is KGHSH and CDR2 LQKENI. The CDR3 DNA follows: TGTGCCAGCTCGGCCGAGATCACCGGGGAGCTGTTTTTT. Its protein is CASSAEITGELFF.

The chain carries TRBV7-9 and TRBJ1-2, with unresolved D. V gave up 1 base and J gave up 4 bases, with 19 bases separating them. Germline V gene sequence: CDR1 SEHNR, CDR2 FQNEAQ (reference sequence). The CDR3 length is 17 residues. The CDR3 region has the DNA TGTGCCAGCAGCTTAGAGGGCCGAGGGCCGCGTGGCTATGGCTACACCTTC. Amino acids: CASSLEGRGPRGYGYTF. Supplemented by reference TRBV7-9 and TRBJ1-2, the full variable domain reads DTGVSQNPRHKITKRGQNVTFRCDPISEHNRLYWYRQTLGQGPEFLTYFQNEAQLEKSRLLSDRFSAERPKGSFSTLEIQRTEQGDSAMYLCASSLEGRGPRGYGYTFGSGTRLTVV.

The chain uses TRBV6-5 and TRBJ1-1; the D is unclear. Germline V gene sequence: CDR1 MNHEY, CDR2 SVGAGI. Trimming shortened V by 2 bases and J by 6 bases, and 10 bases separated the two germline ends. CDR3 length: 13 residues. The CDR3 loop is CASSYGVSSEAFF. Here the CDR3 DNA reads TGTGCCAGCAGTTACGGGGTGTCTTCTGAAGCTTTCTTT.

The genes are TRBV15 and TRBJ2-3, with 7 bases matching TRBD1. J was trimmed by 3 bases and V by 4 bases; bases with no gene match: 7. CDR1 and CDR2 (germline): LNHNV, YYDKDF (reference sequence). The CDR3 spans 15 residues. The CDR3 DNA is TGTGCCACCAGCATCGAGGGGGCTGGGACAGATACGCAGTATTTT. Residues: CATSIEGAGTDTQYF.

This clone was recorded once. Other nucleotide sequences in the sample specify the same CDR3. This rearrangement joins TRBV6-2 or TRBV6-3 to TRBJ1-1; D is unresolved. Germline assignment: CDR1 MNHEY and CDR2 SVGEGT. The CDR3 length is 13 residues. Between the trimmed V and J ends, which lost 3 bases and 1 base, there was a span of 6 bases. The CDR3 here is CASSYGENTEAFF. The CDR3 DNA is TGTGCCAGCAGTTATGGGGAGAACACTGAAGCTTTCTTT.

The V gene is TRBV19, the J gene TRBJ2-1; 8 nucleotides align to TRBD2. CDR1 LNHDA and CDR2 SQIVND come from the germline V gene (reference sequence). The J segment lost 3 bases and the V segment lost 3 bases, leaving 7 bases of the junction unmatched. This CDR3 comprises 16 residues. The DNA of the CDR3 is TGTGCCAGTAGTATCGCGGGGGGCGAAAACTACAATGAGCAGTTCTTC. Its protein is CASSIAGGENYNEQFF.

The V gene is TRBV9, the J gene TRBJ2-2, with 10 bases aligning to TRBD2. This CDR3 comprises 16 residues. Germline trimming cut 4 bases from V and 0 bases from J; bases unmatched to any gene: 3. The V gene's germline CDR1 is SGDLS and CDR2 YYNGEE. CDR3 nucleotide sequence: TGTGCCAGCAGCTCTAGCGGGGGCGCGAACACCGGGGAGCTGTTTTTT. It translates to CASSSSGGANTGELFF.

This sequence joins TRBV13 and TRBJ1-2; no definite D call. V dropped 5 bases and J dropped 0 bases, with 16 bases sitting between them. The CDR3 covers 16 residues. Germline CDR1 is PRHDT and CDR2 is FYEKMQ (reference sequence). In nucleotides, the CDR3 is TGTGCCAGCAGCCTAGCCGCCAACCCGGCTAACTATGGCTACACCTTC. Protein product: CASSLAANPANYGYTF.

The chain joins TRBV7-9 to TRBJ1-1, with 8 bases fitting TRBD1. This CDR3 has 14 residues. CDR1 and CDR2 (germline): SEHNR, FQNEAQ (reference sequence). The trim removed 4 bases at V and 3 bases at J, leaving 4 bases unmatched. The CDR3 DNA sequence: TGTGCCAGCAGCTCACAGGGGGTGGACACTGAAGCTTTCTTT. It is translated as CASSSQGVDTEAFF.

J is TRBJ2-3 and V is TRBV5-1; the match to TRBD1 covers 7 bases. The CDR3 consists of 14 residues. CDR1 is SGHRS and CDR2 is YFSETQ in the germline V gene. Trimming removed 4 bases from V and 4 bases from J; junction bases left unmatched: 6. The CDR3 sequence is CASSDRVAADTQYF. The DNA of the CDR3 is TGCGCCAGCAGCGACAGGGTCGCGGCAGATACGCAGTATTTT. Drawing the rest from reference TRBV5-1 and TRBJ2-3, the complete variable domain is KAGVTQTPRYLIKTRGQQVTLSCSPISGHRSVSWYQQTPGQGLQFLFEYFSETQRNKGNFPGRFSGRQFSNSRSEMNVSTLELGDSALYLCASSDRVAADTQYFGPGTRLTVL.

The chain combines TRBV5-8 with TRBJ2-4; possible D gene TRBD2, 5 bases. The CDR3 sequence is 16 residues long. V was cut by 0 bases and J by 0 bases, with 10 bases left in between. Germline-derived CDR1 and CDR2 are SGHTS and YDEGEE. The CDR3 DNA reads as TGTGCCAGCAGCTTGGCCCGGGGTCTAGCCAAAAACATTCAGTACTTC. Translation gives CASSLARGLAKNIQYF.

This clone was seen only a few times. V and J are TRBV14 and TRBJ1-2; 7 bases map to TRBD1. V was pared by 4 bases and J by 3 bases, with 2 bases of the junction left unmatched. The CDR3 contains 13 residues. The V gene's germline CDR1 is SGHDN and CDR2 FVKESK. The CDR3 coding sequence is TGTGCCAGCAGCCCGGGGACAGACTATGGCTACACCTTC. Its protein product is CASSPGTDYGYTF.

The CDR3 DNA is TGTGCTAGTGGTTCCACCCGCGCTGGAAGATTGTACGAGCAGTACTTC. Its translation is CASGSTRAGRLYEQYF. The chain uses TRBV12-5 and TRBJ2-7; D is unclear. The CDR3 covers 16 residues. Germline CDR1 LGHNT, CDR2 FRNRAP. The ends were cut back, 4 bases at V and 4 bases at J, with 20 bases in the middle. Complete variable domain (other parts from reference TRBV12-5 and TRBJ2-7): DARVTQTPRHKVTEMGQEVTMRCQPILGHNTVFWYRQTMMQGLELLAYFRNRAPLDDSGMPKDRFSAEMPDATLATLKIQPSEPRDSAVYFCASGSTRAGRLYEQYFGPGTRLTVT.

The chain is built from TRBV6-6 and TRBJ2-7; D is unclear. The CDR3 sequence is 15 residues long. The ends were cut back, 3 bases at V and 4 bases at J, with 16 bases in the middle. The germline CDR1 and CDR2 sequences are MNHNY and SVGAGI (reference sequence). The CDR3 nucleotides are TGTGCCAGCAGTTATACCCGGCCTCCGGAGTACGAGCAGTACTTC. Amino acid sequence: CASSYTRPPEYEQYF.

The CDR3 DNA sequence: TGTGCCAGCTCACCAGGACAGCGCTCAACTAATGAAAAACTGTTTTTT. As protein: CASSPGQRSTNEKLFF. The V gene is TRBV18, the J gene TRBJ1-4, with D tentatively TRBD1 (6 bases). V lost 2 bases to trimming and J lost 0 bases, with 10 bases between them. CDR1 KGHSH and CDR2 LQKENI come from the germline V gene. The CDR3 loop spans 16 amino acids.

The rearrangement links TRBV6-1 to TRBJ2-3; 7 nucleotides align to TRBD1. With V trimmed by 2 bases and J by 4 bases, 9 bases remained unmatched. Germline V gene lookup returns CDR1 MNHNS and CDR2 SASEGT. This CDR3 has 16 residues. The CDR3 sequence: CASSEIDRALSDTQYF. The CDR3 DNA reads as TGTGCCAGCAGTGAAATCGACAGGGCCCTTTCAGATACGCAGTATTTT.

The rearrangement uses TRBV29-1 and TRBJ1-4; 10 bases map to TRBD1. This CDR3 spans 13 amino acids. With V trimmed by 6 bases and J by 5 bases, 3 bases remained unmatched. CDR1 and CDR2 from the germline V gene are SQVTM and ANQGSEA. CDR3 bases: TGCAGCGTACCGGGACAGGGGAATGAAAAACTGTTTTTT. This sequence encodes CSVPGQGNEKLFF. The entire variable domain, with the rest obtained from reference TRBV29-1 and TRBJ1-4, is as follows: SAVISQKPSRDICQRGTSLTIQCQVDSQVTMMFWYRQQPGQSLTLIATANQGSEATYESGFVIDKFPISRPNLTFSTLTVSNMSPEDSSIYLCSVPGQGNEKLFFGSGTQLSVL.

As for this clone: Additional DNA sequences in this sample encode the identical CDR3. The chain couples TRBV5-1 to TRBJ1-1; unclear D gene. Germline CDR1 SGHRS, CDR2 YFSETQ. Trimming stripped 2 bases from V and 1 base from J, with 9 bases between. The CDR3 has 14 amino acids. CDR3 sequence: CASSFGGGNTEAFF. The CDR3 DNA follows: TGCGCCAGCAGCTTCGGAGGAGGGAACACTGAAGCTTTCTTT.